Below are 22 T cell receptor beta chains sequenced from a single sample in a study of control samples from healthy donors and cancer patients. The table came from immunoSEQ multiplex PCR; TCRdb's copy has only in-frame clones and leaves some out. The sample lists 250,000 to 300,000 clones; around 79% were seen once. The sequencing sample was made of PBMCs. Source of these receptors: a woman aged 55-69 years with lung cancer.

The chain combines TRBV11-3 with TRBJ2-1, with D perhaps TRBD2 (5 bases). Between the trimmed V and J ends, which lost 0 bases and 4 bases, there was a span of 10 bases. Germline V gene lookup returns CDR1 SGHNT and CDR2 YENEEA. The CDR3 has 15 amino acids. As DNA, the CDR3 is TGTGCCAGCAGCTTAGAAGGCACTAGATACAATGAGCAGTTCTTC. It is translated as CASSLEGTRYNEQFF.

The chain employs TRBV19 and TRBJ2-7; D unresolved. CDR3 size: 13 residues. V was clipped by 5 bases and J by 3 bases, with 11 bases between them. Germline V gene sequence: CDR1 LNHDA, CDR2 SQIVND (reference sequence). This chain's CDR3 is CASSETAIYEQYF. CDR3 in DNA: TGTGCCAGTAGTGAGACGGCCATCTACGAGCAGTACTTC.

This chain connects TRBV5-1 to TRBJ2-3; no clear D. The CDR3 spans 15 residues. Germline V lookup: CDR1 SGHRS, CDR2 YFSETQ. V lost 2 bases to trimming and J lost 2 bases, with 12 bases between them. CDR3: CASSFSAETTDTQYF. CDR3 nucleotides: TGCGCCAGCAGCTTCTCGGCGGAAACCACAGATACGCAGTATTTT.

This chain joins TRBV9 and TRBJ2-5; the D gene is possibly TRBD2 (5 bases). This CDR3 contains 13 residues. Germline V lookup: CDR1 SGDLS, CDR2 YYNGEE. Trimming shortened V by 3 bases and J by 5 bases, and 11 bases separated the two germline ends. CDR3 in DNA: TGTGCCAGCAGCGCAACTAGTACGGAGACCCAGTACTTC. Translating it yields CASSATSTETQYF.

This clone appeared once. The rearrangement links TRBV5-4 to TRBJ2-3, with D possibly TRBD2 on 5 matching bases. The CDR3 length is 16 residues. The germline V gene encodes CDR1 SGHNT and CDR2 YYREEE (reference sequence). Deletions cut 0 bases from V and 2 bases from J, with 13 bases between. CDR3 DNA: TGTGCCAGCAGCTTGGCCTACGGGGTGTCCACAGATACGCAGTATTTT. Amino acids: CASSLAYGVSTDTQYF.

The chain links TRBV3-1 (or the pseudogene TRBV3-2) to TRBJ2-6, with 10 bases lining up with TRBD2. Germline assignment: CDR1 LGHDT and CDR2 YNNKEL (reference sequence). CDR3 size: 18 residues. The V segment lost 4 bases and the J segment 0 bases; nucleotides outside the gene matches: 6. The CDR3 loop reads CASSRLAGHSSGANVLTF. For the CDR3, the DNA is TGTGCCAGCAGCCGACTAGCGGGTCACAGCTCTGGGGCCAACGTCCTGACTTTC.

The table lists this clone with many counts. For the CDR3, the DNA is TGTGCCAGCAGTCCAACAGGGGGCGGCGAGCAGTACTTC. Its translation: CASSPTGGGEQYF. The chain couples TRBV12-3 or TRBV12-4 to TRBJ2-7; TRBD1 matches 9 bases. Germline trimming cut 5 bases from V and 6 bases from J; bases unmatched to any gene: 5. CDR3 size: 13 residues.

This clone was counted between two and nine times. The V gene is TRBV10-3, the J gene TRBJ2-3; perhaps TRBD2 as D (6 bases). In germline, CDR1 is ENHRY, CDR2 SYGVKD. The CDR3 sequence is 15 residues long. Between the trimmed V and J ends, which lost 6 bases and 6 bases, there was a span of 19 bases. The CDR3 here is CAIRGFGPEGDTQYF. Written as DNA, the CDR3 is TGTGCCATCAGAGGTTTCGGACCGGAGGGGGATACGCAGTATTTT.

The V call is TRBV11-2, the J call TRBJ2-5; the match to TRBD1 covers 9 bases. Trimming took 3 bases from V and 5 from J; bases not matched to a gene: 7. Germline V gene sequence: CDR1 SGHAT, CDR2 FQNNGV. CDR3 length: 15 amino acids. The CDR3 region is CASSFPGQGIETQYF. For the CDR3, the DNA is TGTGCCAGCAGCTTTCCGGGACAGGGTATCGAGACCCAGTACTTC. Looking up the rest from reference TRBV11-2 and TRBJ2-5 gives the full variable domain: EAGVAQSPRYKIIEKRQSVAFWCNPISGHATLYWYQQILGQGPKLLIQFQNNGVVDDSQLPKDRFSAERLKGVDSTLKIQPAKLEDSAVYLCASSFPGQGIETQYFGPGTRLLVL.

This chain links TRBV2 with TRBJ2-7, with 7 nucleotides matching TRBD1. The CDR3 contains 13 residues. From germline, CDR1 is SNHLY and CDR2 FYNNEI. V shed 6 bases, J shed 6 bases, and the junction held 8 bases outside the gene matches. The CDR3 DNA reads as TGTGCCAGCAGCGAACAGGGGCTGGGCGAGCAGTACTTC. Its translation is CASSEQGLGEQYF.

The table lists this clone with a few counts. The chain carries TRBV6-1 and TRBJ2-1; TRBD2 matches 7 bases. V shed 2 bases, J shed 7 bases, and the junction held 5 bases outside the gene matches. Looked up from germline, CDR1 is MNHNS and CDR2 is SASEGT. CDR3 length: 14 residues. The CDR3 DNA reads as TGTGCCAGCAGTGAAACTAGCGAAGGGAATGAGCAGTTCTTC. The encoded protein is CASSETSEGNEQFF.

The chain employs TRBV5-6 and TRBJ1-2, with TRBD1 identical over 7 bases. V shed 5 bases and J 2 bases; nucleotides not matched to a gene: 6. The CDR3 is 14 residues long. Germline CDR1 SGHDT, CDR2 YYEEEE. CDR3 sequence reads: CASRHTGENYGYTF. Written as DNA, the CDR3 is TGTGCCAGCAGACACACAGGGGAAAACTATGGCTACACCTTC.

This rearrangement joins TRBV29-1 to TRBJ1-1; D might be TRBD1 (5 bases). V was pared by 1 base and J by 4 bases, with 13 bases between. The germline CDR1 and CDR2 sequences are SQVTM and ANQGSEA. The CDR3 has 14 residues. The CDR3 loop is CSVEGGGGGTEAFF. In nucleotides, the CDR3 is TGCAGCGTTGAAGGGGGTGGGGGGGGCACTGAAGCTTTCTTT.

The gene calls are TRBV7-3 and TRBJ2-3, with 8 bases fitting TRBD2. The V gene end was trimmed by 4 bases and the J gene end by 2 bases; junction bases not matched to a gene: 5. The V gene's germline CDR1 is SGHTA and CDR2 FQGTGA. CDR3 size: 15 residues. This chain's CDR3 is CASSWAGGPTDTQYF. CDR3 coding DNA: TGTGCCAGCAGCTGGGCGGGGGGCCCCACAGATACGCAGTATTTT.

The CDR3 DNA follows: TGTGCCAGTAGGACAACAGGATTCCATGGCTACACCTTC. Protein sequence: CASRTTGFHGYTF. The gene calls are TRBV19 and TRBJ1-2; possible D gene TRBD1, 5 bases. The V end lost 6 bases, the J end lost 6 bases, and 14 bases lay between the germline ends. The CDR3 runs to 13 residues. Germline lookup yields CDR1 LNHDA and CDR2 SQIVND (reference sequence).

The CDR3 sequence is CASSPLTRNTEAFF. In DNA, the CDR3 is TGTGCCAGCAGCCCGTTAACTAGGAACACTGAAGCTTTCTTT. This chain joins TRBV2 and TRBJ1-1; D not resolved. The germline V gene has CDR1 SNHLY and CDR2 FYNNEI. This CDR3 region has 14 residues. V lost 6 bases to trimming and J lost 1 base, with 12 bases between them.

The genes are TRBV5-1 and TRBJ2-3; possibly TRBD2 for D (6 bases). V was cut by 2 bases and J by 6 bases, with 19 bases left in between. CDR1 SGHRS and CDR2 YFSETQ come from the germline V gene. This CDR3 has 16 amino acids. The CDR3 coding sequence is TGCGCCAGCAGCTTTGAAGTAGCGGTACCGGGGGATACGCAGTATTTT. It yields the protein CASSFEVAVPGDTQYF.

V usage is TRBV5-1 and J usage is TRBJ2-4; D remains ambiguous. Germline values: CDR1 SGHRS, CDR2 YFSETQ. With 0 bases removed from V and 0 bases from J, the gap between germline ends came to 4 bases. The CDR3 totals 14 residues. CDR3 in amino acids: CASSLGPAKNIQYF. The DNA for the CDR3 is TGCGCCAGCAGCTTGGGGCCAGCCAAAAACATTCAGTACTTC.

The V gene is TRBV7-6, the J gene TRBJ1-6; 7 bases are shared with TRBD1. The CDR3 consists of 15 residues. V was clipped by 1 base and J by 8 bases; unmatched bases: 5. CDR1 is SGHVS and CDR2 is FNYEAQ in the germline V gene. The CDR3 nucleotides are TGTGCCAGCAGCTTAGGAGGGGGCATGGATTCACCCCTCCACTTT. Translation gives CASSLGGGMDSPLHF. Full variable domain (missing parts from reference TRBV7-6 and TRBJ1-6): GAGVSQSPRYKVTKRGQDVALRCDPISGHVSLYWYRQALGQGPEFLTYFNYEAQQDKSGLPNDRFSAERPEGSISTLTIQRTEQRDSAMYRCASSLGGGMDSPLHFGNGTRLTVT.

The V and J genes are TRBV10-3 and TRBJ1-1; TRBD1 matches 9 bases. The J segment lost 7 bases and the V segment lost 4 bases, leaving 13 bases of the junction unmatched. Per the germline V gene, CDR1 is ENHRY and CDR2 is SYGVKD. There are 16 residues in the CDR3. The DNA for the CDR3 is TGTGCCATCAGTGGTTTGATGGGACAGGGATTTGGTGAAGCTTTCTTT. Translated: CAISGLMGQGFGEAFF.

This clone was seen just once. The V gene is TRBV13, the J gene TRBJ2-7; 9 bases fit TRBD1. This CDR3 contains 14 residues. The trim removed 7 bases at V and 1 base at J, leaving 5 bases unmatched. Germline values: CDR1 PRHDT, CDR2 FYEKMQ (reference sequence). As DNA, the CDR3 is TGTGCCAGCAAACCGACAGGGGGGTCCTACGAGCAGTACTTC. The encoded protein is CASKPTGGSYEQYF. The whole variable domain, filled in from reference TRBV13 and TRBJ2-7, reads AAGVIQSPRHLIKEKRETATLKCYPIPRHDTVYWYQQGPGQDPQFLISFYEKMQSDKGSIPDRFSAQQFSDYHSELNMSSLELGDSALYFCASKPTGGSYEQYFGPGTRLTVT.

In nucleotides, the CDR3 is TGTGCCAGCAGCGTATTGGGGGACAATGAGCAGTTCTTC. Translating gives CASSVLGDNEQFF. V gene TRBV9 combines with J gene TRBJ2-1; possibly TRBD1 or TRBD2 for D (5 bases each). V was shortened by 1 base and J by 5 bases, with 7 bases between the two germline ends. The length of the CDR3 is 13 residues. CDR1 SGDLS and CDR2 YYNGEE come from the germline V gene.